The present T cell receptor (beta chain) was sequenced within a study of T cells of healthy individuals. This clonotype was seen only a few times. Using its own MiXCR run on the 5' RACE reads, TCRdb lists one record per CDR3 protein. The repertoire consists of around 53,000 distinct CDR3 sequences, with roughly 14% occurring once and the leading ten covering around 16%. The sequence was collected from a human donor in good health.

CDR3 DNA sequence: TGTGCCATCAGTCCCGGGACTAGTTACGAGCAGTACTTC. It codes for CAISPGTSYEQYF. The chain links TRBV10-3 to TRBJ2-7, with 8 bases lining up with TRBD2. The V gene's germline CDR1 is ENHRY and CDR2 SYGVKD. The CDR3 is 13 residues long. Unmatched junction bases numbered 4, after V lost 5 bases and J lost 4 bases.